The sequence of this T cell receptor beta chain was determined in a study of CD8 T cells in ankylosing spondylitis. Findings and caveats of the study: Ankylosing spondylitis blood seemed to carry a telltale TCR beta motif made of eight highly homologous variants. According to the report, clones linked to the disease were significantly enriched in matched synovial fluid samples taken from ankylosing spondylitis patients. As for the disease-linked clones, they showed a CD8+ phenotype and occurred at relatively low frequencies in peripheral blood.

Per germline, CDR1 SQVTM and CDR2 ANQGSEA. The CDR3 extends over 13 amino acids. V gave up 4 bases and J gave up 1 base, with 7 bases separating them. This clonotype was observed at least ten times. Antigen: not known. Making the TCR beta libraries involved quantitative 5'-RACE with molecular barcodes. One entry per CDR3 protein, called by TCRdb with MiXCR from the 5' RACE reads. The data hold a few hundred thousand distinct CDR3 sequences, with 18% observed a single time. The sequence was collected from a male donor with ankylosing spondylitis. The sequenced material came from blood, either unsorted or a sorted T cell fraction (not recorded which). The J gene is TRBJ2-2, the V gene TRBV29-1; D is uncertain. Written as DNA, the CDR3 is TGCAGCGTTGCGTCTGGGAACACCGGGGAGCTGTTTTTT. It yields the protein CSVASGNTGELFF.